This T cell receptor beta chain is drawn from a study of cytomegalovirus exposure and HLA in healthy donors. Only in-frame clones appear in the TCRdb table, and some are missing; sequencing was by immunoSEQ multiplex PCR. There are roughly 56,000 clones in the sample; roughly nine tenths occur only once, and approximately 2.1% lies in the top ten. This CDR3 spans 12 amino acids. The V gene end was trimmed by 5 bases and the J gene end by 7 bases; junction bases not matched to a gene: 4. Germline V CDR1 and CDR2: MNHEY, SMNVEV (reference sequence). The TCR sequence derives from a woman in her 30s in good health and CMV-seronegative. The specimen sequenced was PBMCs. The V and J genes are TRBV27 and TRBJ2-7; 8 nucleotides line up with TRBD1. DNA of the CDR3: TGTGCCAGCAGTGCCAGGGGGCGAGAGCAGTACTTC. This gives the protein CASSARGREQYF.